This T cell receptor (beta chain) was profiled in a study of cytomegalovirus exposure and HLA in healthy donors. Study-level results: Most subjects' HLA-A and HLA-B alleles were reportedly predicted from TCR beta sequences. Productive status was seen about 90% or about 30% of the time for most TCR beta V segments in an earlier analysis. Presence/absence analyses assumed roughly uniform sequencing depth across donors.

13 Jbeta primers and 60 Vbeta primers were used for the PCR. TCRdb keeps only in-frame clones here, not all; method: immunoSEQ multiplex PCR. Here the sample spans about 190,000 clones, over 70% being singletons. In regard to this clone: What it recognizes is unknown.

Regarding donors, all were healthy bone marrow donors. The V gene's germline CDR1 is LNHDA and CDR2 SQIVND (reference sequence). The CDR3 has 15 residues. V dropped 5 bases and J dropped 15; count of bases not matched to a gene: 14. The V call is TRBV19, the J call TRBJ2-1, with 12 bases identical to TRBD2. The sequence was obtained from a woman in her thirties in good health and CMV-seropositive. Input material: PBMCs. CDR3 coding DNA: TGTGCCAGTAGTTCCAGGACTAGCGGGGACACGACAGCGTTCTTC. It codes for CASSSRTSGDTTAFF. Using reference TRBV19 and TRBJ2-1 for the parts outside the CDR3, the full variable domain is DGGITQSPKYLFRKEGQNVTLSCEQNLNHDAMYWYRQDPGQGLRLIYYSQIVNDFQKGDIAEGYSVSREKKESFPLTVTSAQKNPTAFYLCASSSRTSGDTTAFFGPGTRLTVL.